These T cell receptor beta chains were read from a single sample in a study of liver allograft versus peripheral blood T cells. TCRdb reprocessed the reads via MiXCR and lists one record per CDR3 protein. The repertoire holds some 8,000 distinct CDR3 sequences, with around a sixth as singletons. Receptors were obtained from a human patient who had a liver transplant. Some T cells may have come from the graft donor. Both conserved end residues are part of each CDR3. A D gene is named only where the DNA matches it firmly. Clone size is given for some rows only: seen once, a few or many times, or a class if the clone is expanded.

D gene	V gene	J gene	clone size	CDR3 protein	CDR3 DNA
TRBD2	TRBV6-2/TRBV6-3	TRBJ2-5	few	CASSRLAWETQYF	TGTGCCAGCAGTCGACTAGCGTGGGAGACCCAGTACTTC
TRBD1	TRBV2	TRBJ2-7	.	CASTPGTAPYEQYF	TGTGCCAGCACCCCCGGGACAGCGCCCTACGAGCAGTACTTC
.	TRBV30	TRBJ1-1	few	CAWSSDSEAFF	TGTGCCTGGAGTAGTGACAGTGAAGCTTTCTTT
.	TRBV7-9	TRBJ2-7	few	CASSLTLAYEQYF	TGTGCCAGCAGCTTAACACTCGCCTACGAGCAGTACTTC
.	TRBV5-4	TRBJ1-3	medium-sized	CASSLSPSLSGNTIYF	TGTGCCAGCAGCTTGTCTCCCAGCCTCTCTGGAAACACCATATATTTT
TRBD1	TRBV19	TRBJ1-2	medium-sized	CASSTRRQGAISYGYTF	TGTGCCAGTAGTACCCGCCGACAGGGGGCGATTTCGTATGGCTACACCTTC
.	TRBV5-5	TRBJ1-2	many	CASSFQLGSIYGYTF	TGTGCCAGCAGCTTCCAATTAGGCTCCATCTATGGCTACACCTTC
.	TRBV20-1	TRBJ1-1	.	CSARRGPEAFF	TGCAGTGCTAGACGAGGGCCTGAAGCTTTCTTT
TRBD1	TRBV19	TRBJ2-1	few	CASSRLQGTYNEQFF	TGTGCCAGTAGTCGGCTACAGGGGACCTACAATGAGCAGTTCTTC
.	TRBV12-3/TRBV12-4	TRBJ2-7	.	CASSLRYEQNF	TGTGCCAGCAGTCTTCGATACGAGCAGAACTTC
.	TRBV7-9	TRBJ2-7	medium-sized	CASSLGQAAHEQYF	TGTGCCAGCAGCTTAGGACAGGCAGCTCACGAGCAGTACTTC
.	TRBV6-2/TRBV6-3	TRBJ1-1	.	CASPPPSGGGAFF	TGTGCCAGCCCACCACCCTCCGGGGGCGGGGCTTTCTTT
.	TRBV11-2	TRBJ1-4	few	CASSTRSTTNEKLFF	TGTGCCAGCAGCACAAGGTCTACGACTAATGAAAAACTGTTTTTT
.	TRBV5-6	TRBJ1-3	medium-sized	CASSLGPLGNTIYF	TGTGCCAGCAGCTTGGGACCGTTAGGTAACACCATATATTTT
.	TRBV13	TRBJ1-2	medium-sized	CASSLGRDGYTF	TGTGCCAGCAGCTTAGGCAGGGATGGCTACACCTTC
TRBD2	TRBV2	TRBJ2-3	.	CASSAKRGGADTQYF	TGTGCCAGCAGTGCCAAGCGGGGGGGTGCAGATACGCAGTATTTT
.	TRBV10-3	TRBJ2-3	.	CAASMGTDTQYF	TGTGCCGCATCAATGGGCACAGATACGCAGTATTTT
.	TRBV6-2/TRBV6-3	TRBJ1-1	medium-sized	CASSFLGGTEAFF	TGTGCCAGCAGTTTCCTCGGCGGGACTGAAGCTTTCTTT
.	TRBV6-2/TRBV6-3	TRBJ1-3	medium-sized	CASREPTGRSSGNTIYF	TGTGCCAGCAGGGAACCTACGGGACGGAGCTCTGGAAACACCATATATTTT
.	TRBV7-9	TRBJ1-4	few	CASSLTASHEKLFF	TGTGCCAGCAGCCTTACAGCGTCCCATGAAAAACTGTTTTTT
.	TRBV20-1	TRBJ1-1	many	CSAREDPNTEAFF	TGCAGTGCTAGAGAAGACCCGAACACTGAAGCTTTCTTT
.	TRBV14	TRBJ1-1	.	CASSREGRFTEAFF	TGTGCCAGCAGCCGAGAAGGGCGGTTCACTGAAGCTTTCTTT
.	TRBV7-9	TRBJ2-7	many	CASSLEGLGYEQYF	TGTGCCAGCAGCTTAGAAGGTCTGGGCTACGAGCAGTACTTC
.	TRBV5-4	TRBJ1-4	.	CASSPERGEKLFF	TGTGCCAGCAGCCCCGAGAGGGGTGAAAAACTGTTTTTT
.	TRBV6-2/TRBV6-3	TRBJ1-2	medium-sized	CASSYRLGYTF	TGTGCCAGCAGTTACCGGCTTGGCTACACCTTC
.	TRBV30	TRBJ1-1	many	CATLPGSGTEAFF	TGTGCCACCTTACCAGGGTCGGGCACTGAAGCTTTCTTT
TRBD2	TRBV20-1	TRBJ2-5	few	CSAETSGGAFGAQYF	TGCAGTGCGGAAACTAGCGGGGGGGCCTTTGGGGCCCAGTACTTC
.	TRBV2	TRBJ2-7	.	CASSDKGVSRSEQYF	TGTGCCAGCAGTGATAAGGGGGTTTCTCGAAGCGAGCAGTACTTC
.	TRBV3-1	TRBJ1-4	few	CASSQVFWGADNEKLFF	TGTGCCAGCAGTCAAGTCTTTTGGGGGGCCGATAATGAAAAACTGTTTTTT
TRBD2	TRBV5-4	TRBJ2-1	.	CASSLGRGGYNEQFF	TGTGCCAGCAGCTTAGGCCGGGGGGGTTACAATGAGCAGTTCTTC
TRBD1	TRBV19	TRBJ2-1	.	CATFPGQGSYNEQFF	TGTGCCACCTTTCCGGGACAGGGGTCCTACAATGAGCAGTTCTTC
.	TRBV10-3	TRBJ1-1	few	CAIMAGWNTEAFF	TGTGCCATCATGGCAGGGTGGAACACTGAAGCTTTCTTT
.	TRBV6-6	TRBJ1-4	medium-sized	CASSRGTATNEKLFF	TGTGCCAGCTCCCGTGGGACGGCCACTAATGAAAAACTGTTTTTT
.	TRBV6-6	TRBJ2-7	many	CASSPRVPEQYF	TGTGCCAGCAGCCCCCGGGTTCCCGAGCAGTACTTC
TRBD1	TRBV6-5	TRBJ1-1	medium-sized	CASTKTGTGAEAFF	TGTGCCAGCACCAAGACCGGGACAGGGGCTGAAGCTTTCTTT
TRBD1	TRBV6-6	TRBJ1-5	many	CASSSLTGPNQPQHF	TGTGCCAGCAGCTCTTTGACAGGGCCAAATCAGCCCCAGCATTTT
TRBD1	TRBV11-1	TRBJ1-1	many	CASSLGTGTEAFF	TGTGCCAGCAGCTTAGGGACAGGCACTGAAGCTTTCTTT
TRBD1	TRBV11-2	TRBJ1-2	medium-sized	CASTYDTGGGYTF	TGTGCCAGCACCTATGATACAGGGGGCGGCTACACCTTC
.	TRBV20-1	TRBJ1-2	many	CSARDRVGGTRYGYTF	TGCAGTGCTAGAGATCGAGTGGGGGGCACCCGGTATGGCTACACCTTC
.	TRBV12-3/TRBV12-4	TRBJ1-1	medium-sized	CASSQHGRENTEAFF	TGTGCCAGCAGCCAACATGGAAGGGAGAACACTGAAGCTTTCTTT
.	TRBV18	TRBJ1-6	medium-sized	CASSPSEGRVTLHF	TGTGCCAGCTCACCCTCAGAGGGAAGGGTAACCCTCCACTTT
.	TRBV9	TRBJ1-1	.	CVSSVEEYTEAFF	TGTGTCAGCAGCGTAGAGGAGTACACTGAAGCTTTCTTT
TRBD1	TRBV6-5	TRBJ1-6	many	CASSYGGTVGNSPLHF	TGTGCCAGCAGTTACGGCGGGACAGTGGGTAATTCACCCCTCCACTTT
.	TRBV20-1	TRBJ2-7	few	CSARDAGDYEQYF	TGCAGTGCTAGAGATGCAGGGGACTACGAGCAGTACTTC
.	TRBV28	TRBJ1-5	few	CASSLWGNGNQPQHF	TGTGCCAGCAGTTTATGGGGTAATGGCAATCAGCCCCAGCATTTT
.	TRBV19	TRBJ1-6	.	CASSIQGGNSPLHF	TGTGCCAGTAGTATACAGGGTGGCAATTCACCCCTCCACTTT
.	TRBV5-6	TRBJ1-3	.	CASSPGYSGNTIYF	TGTGCCAGCAGCCCCGGCTATTCTGGAAACACCATATATTTT
.	TRBV6-1	TRBJ2-7	medium-sized	CASSEGGTVYEQYF	TGTGCCAGCAGTGAAGGGGGGACGGTCTACGAGCAGTACTTC
.	TRBV5-6	TRBJ1-3	.	CASSLSGYGGNTIYF	TGTGCCAGCAGCTTGAGCGGCTATGGCGGAAACACCATATATTTT
TRBD1	TRBV18	TRBJ1-1	medium-sized	CASSGTGGADTEAFF	TGTGCCAGCTCGGGAACAGGGGGCGCAGACACTGAAGCTTTCTTT
TRBD1	TRBV7-2	TRBJ1-3	.	CASSASGTGIWDTIYF	TGTGCCAGCAGCGCGTCCGGGACAGGGATATGGGACACCATATATTTT
.	TRBV20-1	TRBJ1-1	.	CSASRGSLNTEAFF	TGCAGTGCTTCCCGCGGGTCCCTGAACACTGAAGCTTTCTTT
.	TRBV12-3/TRBV12-4	TRBJ1-2	many	CASSLGGAPSF	TGTGCCAGCAGCTTAGGGGGGGCACCTTCCTTC
.	TRBV6-1	TRBJ1-1	medium-sized	CASRESDRPRTEAFF	TGTGCCAGCAGAGAGAGTGACCGGCCCAGGACTGAAGCTTTCTTT